A single sample is the source of the 26 T cell receptor beta chains below, sequenced in a study of blood T cell repertoires in COVID-19. Libraries were prepared by immunoSEQ multiplex PCR; TCRdb keeps only in-frame clonotypes and omits some of them. The sample yields about 99,000 clones, around 84% seen once. Sample: peripheral blood. The receptors come from a woman aged 55-70 years in a cohort sampled during active or convalescent COVID-19.

This chain links TRBV11-3 with TRBJ2-1, with D tentatively TRBD2 (6 bases). CDR1 and CDR2 (germline): SGHNT, YENEEA. Trimming pared 0 bases from V and 7 bases from J, leaving 13 bases between. The CDR3 is made up of 15 amino acids. The CDR3 bases are TGTGCCAGCAGCTTAGAAGGGCGGGATGGGAATGAGCAGTTCTTC. It is translated as CASSLEGRDGNEQFF. The complete variable domain, with remaining parts taken from reference TRBV11-3 and TRBJ2-1, reads EAGVVQSPRYKIIEKKQPVAFWCNPISGHNTLYWYLQNLGQGPELLIRYENEEAVDDSQLPKDRFSAERLKGVDSTLKIQPAELGDSAVYLCASSLEGRDGNEQFFGPGTRLTVL.

The rearrangement joins TRBV19 to TRBJ2-4; TRBD1 agrees at 9 bases. CDR1 and CDR2 from the germline V gene are LNHDA and SQIVND (reference sequence). V lost 5 bases to trimming and J lost 7 bases; unmatched junction nucleotides: 6. There are 14 residues in the CDR3. In DNA, the CDR3 is TGTGCCAGTAGTGTACAGGGGGCCGGGAACATTCAGTACTTC. Its translation is CASSVQGAGNIQYF.

This sequence joins TRBV15 and TRBJ1-1; 8 positions match TRBD1. The germline V gene encodes CDR1 LNHNV and CDR2 YYDKDF (reference sequence). CDR3 length equals 15 residues. J was trimmed by 3 bases and V by 2 bases; bases with no gene match: 5. The CDR3 DNA follows: TGTGCCACCAGCAGACTAGGACAGGGCGACACTGAAGCTTTCTTT. Protein: CATSRLGQGDTEAFF.

The rearrangement links TRBV19 to TRBJ1-2; 10 positions agree with TRBD1. Germline V gene lookup returns CDR1 LNHDA and CDR2 SQIVND (reference sequence). CDR3 length: 12 amino acids. J lost 5 bases, V lost 6 bases, and 0 bases had no gene match. CDR3 DNA: TGTGCCAGTAGGGACAGGGGGTATGGCTACACCTTC. Translation: CASRDRGYGYTF.

This chain links TRBV2 with TRBJ1-2, with D possibly being TRBD1 (5 bases). This CDR3 has 16 amino acids. The V end lost 10 bases, the J end lost 4 bases, and 25 bases lay between the germline ends. Germline CDR1 and CDR2: SNHLY and FYNNEI. CDR3 amino acids: CAIPYKAGPPGYGYTF. CDR3 bases: TGTGCCATCCCGTACAAGGCGGGGCCGCCAGGCTATGGCTACACCTTC.

The rearrangement joins TRBV3-1 (or the pseudogene TRBV3-2) to TRBJ1-1; D remains unclear. This CDR3 contains 14 residues. Trimming removed 4 bases at V and 1 base at J, with 10 bases between. Germline V gene lookup returns CDR1 LGHDT and CDR2 YNNKEL (reference sequence). The CDR3 here is CASSPGGPNTEAFF. CDR3 DNA sequence: TGTGCCAGCAGCCCCGGCGGGCCGAACACTGAAGCTTTCTTT.

The genes are TRBV19 and TRBJ1-4, with TRBD1 as a possible D gene (6 bases). In germline, CDR1 is LNHDA, CDR2 SQIVND (reference sequence). CDR3 length: 15 amino acids. V lost 4 bases, J lost 5 bases, and 14 bases lay in between. In nucleotides, the CDR3 is TGTGCCAGTAGTACTACCGGGACACCGAATGAAAAACTGTTTTTT. Its translation: CASSTTGTPNEKLFF.

The chain employs TRBV7-9 and TRBJ2-3; D unresolved. The CDR3 runs 15 residues. The germline V gene has CDR1 SEHNR and CDR2 FQNEAQ (reference sequence). The V end was cut by 0 bases, the J end by 6 bases, with 13 bases between. The CDR3 loop reads CASSLAAGGIDTQYF. CDR3 DNA: TGTGCCAGCAGCTTAGCGGCAGGTGGAATTGATACGCAGTATTTT. Full variable domain (missing parts from reference TRBV7-9 and TRBJ2-3): DTGVSQNPRHKITKRGQNVTFRCDPISEHNRLYWYRQTLGQGPEFLTYFQNEAQLEKSRLLSDRFSAERPKGSFSTLEIQRTEQGDSAMYLCASSLAAGGIDTQYFGPGTRLTVL.

This clone was picked up a small number of times. The chain is built from TRBV18 and TRBJ2-1, with 12 bases fitting TRBD2. The CDR3 is 15 amino acids. From germline, CDR1 is KGHSH and CDR2 LQKENI. The junction had 4 bases not matched to a gene; V was cut back by 6 bases and J by 4 bases. CDR3 amino acids: CASSPLAGGYNEQFF. CDR3 DNA sequence: TGTGCCAGCTCCCCCCTAGCGGGAGGGTACAATGAGCAGTTCTTC.

The chain has TRBV6-5 and TRBJ2-7; 7 bases fit TRBD1. CDR1 and CDR2 (germline): MNHEY, SVGAGI. The trim removed 7 bases at V and 6 bases at J, leaving 15 bases unmatched. This CDR3 is built from 15 residues. The CDR3, as DNA: TGTGCCAGCAAAGGGGGCTACATGGGGAGCACCGAGCAGTACTTC. It specifies CASKGGYMGSTEQYF.

The J gene is TRBJ1-1, the V gene TRBV3-1 (or the pseudogene TRBV3-2); possible D gene TRBD1, 6 bases. The CDR3 has 15 amino acids. Trimming pared 1 base from V and 9 bases from J, leaving 18 bases between. Per germline, CDR1 LGHDT and CDR2 YNNKEL (reference sequence). CDR3 residues: CASSQAGGRQVKAFF. In DNA, the CDR3 is TGTGCCAGCAGCCAAGCCGGGGGGCGGCAGGTAAAAGCTTTCTTT.

The chain uses TRBV6-2 or TRBV6-3 and TRBJ2-5, with no clear D. The CDR3 sequence is 14 residues long. Per germline, CDR1 MNHEY and CDR2 SVGEGT. Trimming took 0 bases from V and 7 from J, leaving 12 bases between them. In DNA form, the CDR3 reads TGTGCCAGCAGTTACTCGACGGCTCGAGGGACCCAGTACTTC. This codes for CASSYSTARGTQYF.

This chain uses TRBV7-2 with TRBJ2-7, with 8 bases that match TRBD1. The CDR3 runs to 15 residues. V was pared by 5 bases and J by 5 bases, with 11 bases of the junction left unmatched. Germline V gives CDR1 SGHTA, CDR2 FQGNSA. The CDR3 sequence: CASSPAGQGRDEQYF. The DNA for the CDR3 is TGTGCCAGCAGCCCAGCCGGACAGGGTAGAGACGAGCAGTACTTC.

The V and J genes are TRBV3-1 (or the pseudogene TRBV3-2) and TRBJ2-7; D gene uncertain. The CDR3 sequence is 12 residues long. V was cut by 1 base and J by 3 bases, with 4 bases left in between. Germline V lookup: CDR1 LGHDT, CDR2 YNNKEL (reference sequence). CDR3 sequence reads: CASSQGVYEQYF. Written as DNA, the CDR3 is TGTGCCAGCAGCCAAGGCGTCTACGAGCAGTACTTC.

The V call is TRBV18, the J call TRBJ1-2, with D maybe TRBD1 (6 bases). The V and J ends lost 2 bases and 8 bases respectively, with 18 bases between them. Germline CDR1 KGHSH, CDR2 LQKENI. The CDR3 is 15 amino acids. CDR3 sequence (DNA): TGTGCCAGCTCACCAAATGTGGACAGCTCGGGGGGCTACACCTTC. Residues: CASSPNVDSSGGYTF.

The V call is TRBV6-6, the J call TRBJ1-2, with D maybe TRBD1 (5 bases). The CDR3 extends over 14 amino acids. The V and J ends lost 5 bases and 4 bases respectively, with 14 bases between them. CDR1 is MNHNY and CDR2 is SVGAGI in the germline V gene (reference sequence). Here the CDR3 reads CASSAGSRFYGYTF. In nucleotides, the CDR3 is TGTGCCAGCAGTGCAGGGTCTCGCTTCTATGGCTACACCTTC.

Of note for this clone: Germline is not matched at one junction end, which may reflect a read error. This chain links TRBV7-7 with TRBJ2-1, with 8 bases fitting TRBD2. CDR3 size: 15 residues. In germline, CDR1 is SSHAT, CDR2 FNYEAQ (reference sequence). Here the CDR3 reads CASSLGLAHNNEQFF. The CDR3 DNA sequence: TGTGCTAGCAGCTTAGGACTAGCCCACAACAATGAGCAGTTCTTC.

The chain has TRBV7-3 and TRBJ2-1; 12 bases map to TRBD2. There are 16 residues in the CDR3. The J segment lost 6 bases and the V segment lost 4 bases, leaving 7 bases of the junction unmatched. In germline, CDR1 is SGHTA, CDR2 FQGTGA. The CDR3 bases are TGTGCCAGCAGCTCCTCTAGCGGGGGGGAAGGCAATGAGCAGTTCTTC. This codes for CASSSSSGGEGNEQFF.

This chain joins TRBV25-1 and TRBJ1-4, with D unclear. The V end lost 1 base, the J end lost 2 bases, and 8 bases lay between the germline ends. Germline V gene lookup returns CDR1 MGHDK and CDR2 SYGVNS. This CDR3 comprises 15 residues. In DNA, the CDR3 is TGTGCCAGCAGTGAATTCGGGAATACTAATGAAAAACTGTTTTTT. Translating it yields CASSEFGNTNEKLFF.

This chain joins TRBV6-5 and TRBJ2-1; 8 nucleotides match TRBD2. V dropped 0 bases and J dropped 4; count of bases not matched to a gene: 5. The length of the CDR3 is 16 residues. Looked up from germline, CDR1 is MNHEY and CDR2 is SVGAGI. As DNA, the CDR3 is TGTGCCAGCAGTTACTCCCCCGGGGGGGGTTACAATGAGCAGTTCTTC. This translates into CASSYSPGGGYNEQFF.

The chain uses TRBV15 and TRBJ2-1; D is possibly TRBD1 (5 bases). CDR1 LNHNV and CDR2 YYDKDF come from the germline V gene (reference sequence). V gave up 0 bases and J gave up 10 bases, with 10 bases separating them. This CDR3 comprises 13 residues. Here the CDR3 reads CATSREWAGEQFF. The DNA for the CDR3 is TGTGCCACCAGCAGAGAGTGGGCAGGGGAGCAGTTCTTC. Variable domain in full (rest from reference TRBV15 and TRBJ2-1): DAMVIQNPRYQVTQFGKPVTLSCSQTLNHNVMYWYQQKSSQAPKLLFHYYDKDFNNEADTPDNFQSRRPNTSFCFLDIRSPGLGDTAMYLCATSREWAGEQFFGPGTRLTVL.

The rearrangement uses TRBV7-3 and TRBJ1-2; the D gene is possibly TRBD1 (5 bases). Trimming pared 4 bases from V and 4 bases from J, leaving 16 bases between. CDR1 is SGHTA and CDR2 is FQGTGA in the germline V gene. The CDR3 is 15 residues long. CDR3 DNA: TGTGCCAGCAGCTCGCGACAGACCCCTGGCTATGGCTACACCTTC. It specifies CASSSRQTPGYGYTF.

The rearrangement links TRBV28 to TRBJ1-6; 8 positions match TRBD1. The germline V gene has CDR1 MDHEN and CDR2 SYDVKM. J lost 7 bases, V lost 5 bases, and 7 bases had no gene match. This CDR3 spans 15 amino acids. The CDR3 DNA sequence: TGTGCCAGCAGTCCCTACAGGGGGGGCAATTCACCCCTCCACTTT. Translating gives CASSPYRGGNSPLHF.

The CDR3 here is CASSDCYNEQFF. The CDR3 bases are TGTGCCAGCAGCGACTGCTACAATGAGCAGTTCTTC. The V call is TRBV21-1, the J call TRBJ2-1; the D call TRBD2 from the table was never checked on the DNA. TRBV21-1 is a documented pseudogene. The CDR3 extends over 12 amino acids.

The rearrangement uses TRBV12-5 and TRBJ1-1; no clear D. The CDR3 totals 12 residues. V was trimmed by 5 bases and J by 7 bases, leaving 11 bases between them. Germline V lookup: CDR1 LGHNT, CDR2 FRNRAP. CDR3 DNA sequence: TGTGCTAGTGGTCCCGAGCGGGTTGAAGCTTTCTTT. This encodes CASGPERVEAFF.

This chain joins TRBV19 and TRBJ2-1; TRBD2 agrees at 10 bases. The CDR3 contains 19 residues. V shed 6 bases, J shed 0 bases, and the junction held 14 bases outside the gene matches. Per the germline V gene, CDR1 is LNHDA and CDR2 is SQIVND (reference sequence). The CDR3 spells CASRGGRTSGRSSYNEQFF. CDR3 nucleotides: TGTGCCAGTAGGGGGGGGAGGACTAGCGGCCGGAGCTCCTACAATGAGCAGTTCTTC.